The rows below give T cell receptor beta chains drawn from one sample of a study of cytomegalovirus exposure and HLA in healthy donors. Method: immunoSEQ multiplex PCR; TCRdb's copy keeps in-frame clones and lacks some. The data hold 110,000 to 150,000 clones, with around 93% observed a single time. Sequenced input: PBMCs. The receptors come from a man in his late teens or twenties in good health and CMV-seropositive. CDR3s include the opening cysteine and the closing phenylalanine or tryptophan. Each record gives: clone size, J gene, V gene, D gene, CDR3 protein, CDR3 DNA. D genes are given only for firm matches. Rows may omit the clone size; those that give it use once, few, many or a size class.

. | TRBJ1-1 | TRBV5-4 | . | CASRQGWNTEAFF | TGTGCCAGCAGACAGGGTTGGAACACTGAAGCTTTCTTT
once | TRBJ1-2 | TRBV28 | TRBD1 | CASSFLQADLGQPNYGYTF | TGTGCCAGCAGCTTCCTTCAGGCCGATTTGGGACAGCCTAACTATGGCTACACCTTC
. | TRBJ2-7 | TRBV7-8 | . | CASSPAEYEQYF | TGTGCCAGCAGCCCGGCGGAGTACGAGCAGTACTTC
. | TRBJ1-4 | TRBV29-1 | TRBD1 | CSAARDRGQGWEKLFF | TGCAGCGCCGCCCGGGACAGGGGGCAAGGATGGGAAAAACTGTTTTTT
. | TRBJ1-5 | TRBV2 | . | CASSGTVYQPQHF | TGTGCCAGCAGTGGGACAGTATATCAGCCCCAGCATTTT
. | TRBJ2-1 | TRBV9 | . | CASSVGGDRSYNEQFF | TGTGCCAGCAGCGTAGGGGGGGACCGCTCCTACAATGAGCAGTTCTTC
. | TRBJ2-1 | TRBV6-4 | TRBD2 | CASSEFLAGTRLF | TGTGCCAGCAGTGAATTCCTAGCGGGAACACGCCTCTTC
. | TRBJ2-1 | TRBV7-9 | TRBD2 | CASSLGTSGYNEQFF | TGTGCCAGCAGCTTAGGCACTAGCGGGTACAATGAGCAGTTCTTC
. | TRBJ2-7 | TRBV29-1 | . | CSVEDGQYEQYF | TGCAGCGTTGAAGATGGACAGTACGAGCAGTACTTC
. | TRBJ2-2 | TRBV7-2 | . | CASSFSAGNTGELFF | TGTGCCAGCAGCTTTAGTGCCGGGAACACCGGGGAGCTGTTTTTT
. | TRBJ2-1 | TRBV29-1 | TRBD2 | CSVERLGGSWYNEQFF | TGCAGCGTTGAAAGACTGGGCGGGAGTTGGTACAATGAGCAGTTCTTC
. | TRBJ2-7 | TRBV11-2 | TRBD1 | CASSPDRDEQYF | TGTGCCAGCAGTCCCGACAGGGACGAGCAGTACTTC
. | TRBJ2-1 | TRBV7-9 | . | CASSLTQVRDEQFF | TGTGCCAGCAGCTTAACACAGGTGCGAGATGAGCAGTTCTTC
. | TRBJ2-1 | TRBV27 | TRBD2 | CASSLRGRAAGGRRSSYNEQFF | TGTGCCAGCAGTTTAAGGGGCAGAGCGGCTGGCGGGAGAAGGAGCTCCTACAATGAGCAGTTCTTC
. | TRBJ2-5 | TRBV28 | TRBD2 | CASRTAGTSGDQETQYF | TGTGCCAGCCGTACTGCCGGGACTAGCGGCGACCAAGAGACCCAGTACTTC
. | TRBJ2-7 | TRBV5-4 | TRBD1 | CASSSRDRGNEQYF | TGTGCCAGCAGCTCCCGGGACAGGGGCAACGAGCAGTACTTC
. | TRBJ2-7 | TRBV2 | . | CASSALTSGQGEQYF | TGTGCCAGCAGTGCTCTGACTAGCGGACAGGGCGAGCAGTACTTC
. | TRBJ1-5 | TRBV28 | . | CASSSERGQPQHF | TGTGCCAGCAGTTCTGAGAGGGGGCAGCCCCAGCATTTT
. | TRBJ2-5 | TRBV10-3 | . | CAISGEGETQYF | TGTGCCATCAGCGGTGAGGGTGAGACCCAGTACTTC
. | TRBJ1-1 | TRBV28 | . | CASRTGYTEAFF | TGTGCCAGCCGTACAGGGTACACTGAAGCTTTCTTT
once | TRBJ2-3 | TRBV5-1 | . | CASSEDFTSTDTQYF | TGCGCCAGCAGCGAGGACTTTACTAGCACAGATACGCAGTATTTT
. | TRBJ1-1 | TRBV28 | . | CASRGGGTLKEAFF | TGTGCCAGCAGGGGAGGGGGTACCCTGAAAGAAGCTTTCTTT
. | TRBJ1-1 | TRBV28 | . | CASSFGTEGNTEAFF | TGTGCCAGCAGTTTCGGTACAGAAGGTAACACTGAAGCTTTCTTT
. | TRBJ1-5 | TRBV5-6 | . | CASSSSKQGMGNQPQHF | TGTGCCAGCAGCTCATCCAAGCAGGGGATGGGAAATCAGCCCCAGCATTTT
few | TRBJ1-6 | TRBV18 | TRBD1 | CASSPGTGTSSYNSPLHF | TGTGCCAGCTCACCAGGGACAGGGACTAGCTCCTATAATTCACCCCTCCACTTT
. | TRBJ2-6 | TRBV7-8 | . | CASSCRPQSRANVLTF | TGTGCCAGCAGCTGTCGCCCACAAAGTCGGGCCAACGTCCTGACTTTC
. | TRBJ1-1 | TRBV27 | . | CASSLGPKAFF | TGTGCCAGCAGTTTAGGCCCGAAAGCTTTCTTT
. | TRBJ2-1 | TRBV12-2 | . | CASRLALGGSADNNEQFF | TGTGCAAGTCGCTTAGCACTCGGCGGCAGTGCGGACAACAATGAGCAGTTCTTC
. | TRBJ2-7 | TRBV5-1 | TRBD1 | CASSLVGGAYEQYF | TGCGCCAGCAGCTTGGTAGGGGGCGCTTACGAGCAGTACTTC
. | TRBJ2-7 | TRBV18 | . | CASSPLDSYEQYF | TGTGCCAGCTCACCACTGGACAGCTACGAGCAGTACTTC
. | TRBJ1-5 | TRBV27 | TRBD1 | CASSLGTGGQPQHF | TGTGCCAGCAGCCTTGGGACAGGGGGCCAGCCCCAGCATTTT
. | TRBJ2-3 | TRBV4-1 | TRBD2 | CASSTRLAGLRGPSTDTQYF | TGCGCCAGCAGCACCCGACTAGCGGGACTTAGAGGACCGAGCACAGATACGCAGTATTTT
. | TRBJ2-1 | TRBV11-1 | . | CASSKGQLLTNNEQFF | TGTGCCAGCAGCAAAGGACAGTTACTAACCAACAATGAGCAGTTCTTC
. | TRBJ2-3 | TRBV18 | . | CASSHRGDTQYF | TGTGCCAGCTCACACCGGGGAGATACGCAGTATTTT
. | TRBJ1-3 | TRBV7-6 | . | CASSDNEGGNTIYF | TGTGCCAGCAGCGACAATGAGGGCGGAAACACCATATATTTT
. | TRBJ2-3 | TRBV7-8 | . | CASSLAWRSTDTQYF | TGTGCCAGCAGCTTAGCGTGGCGGTCCACAGATACGCAGTATTTT